This TCR beta chain comes out of a study of blood T cell repertoires in COVID-19. Study as a whole: COVID-19 samples, acute and convalescent, were from the United States, Italy and Spain.

This clone was seen more than once but under ten times. Germline lookup yields CDR1 SNHLY and CDR2 FYNNEI. The length of the CDR3 is 11 residues. Trimming took off 6 bases at V and 6 bases at J, with 9 bases between the two ends. Per the study methods: Estimated nucleated cell counts came from reference gene primer amplification. The table came from immunoSEQ multiplex PCR; TCRdb's copy has only in-frame clones and leaves some out. The V and J calls and clone size come from that table; D and trimming were worked out from the DNA. This repertoire shows about 210,000 clones, just under 85% found once; its top ten account for roughly 7.6%.

Sequencing used peripheral blood. This TCR was recovered from a woman aged 45-60 years with active or convalescent COVID-19. This chain links TRBV2 with TRBJ2-7, with D uncertain. The CDR3: CASRWSAEQYF. DNA of the CDR3: TGTGCCAGCAGGTGGAGTGCCGAGCAGTACTTC. Looking up the rest from reference TRBV2 and TRBJ2-7 gives the full variable domain: EPEVTQTPSHQVTQMGQEVILRCVPISNHLYFYWYRQILGQKVEFLVSFYNNEISEKSEIFDDQFSVERPDGSNFTLKIRSTKLEDSAMYFCASRWSAEQYFGPGTRLTVT.